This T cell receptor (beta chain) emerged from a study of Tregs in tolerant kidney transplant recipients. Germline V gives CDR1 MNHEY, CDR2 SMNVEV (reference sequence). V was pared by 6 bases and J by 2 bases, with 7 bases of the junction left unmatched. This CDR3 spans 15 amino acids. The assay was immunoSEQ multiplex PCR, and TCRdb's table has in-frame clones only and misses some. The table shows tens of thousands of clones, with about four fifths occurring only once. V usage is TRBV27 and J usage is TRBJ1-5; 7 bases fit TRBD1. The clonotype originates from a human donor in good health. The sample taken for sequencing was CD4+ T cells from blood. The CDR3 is CASSPTGLGNQPQHF. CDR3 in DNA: TGTGCCAGCAGCCCGACAGGGCTTGGCAATCAGCCCCAGCATTTT.